This T cell receptor (beta chain) was identified in a study of T cells in Graves' hyperthyroidism and ophthalmopathy. Study-level findings and limits: Most clonotypes that expanded in the thyroid above 0.001 also showed up in blood.

In the ophthalmopathy cohort, Clinical Activity Score was at least 3, NOSPECS grade at least 4, and duration under 3 months. The authors obtained PBMCs from around 10 ml of fresh peripheral blood. From RNA transcripts, TCR beta CDR3 regions were amplified. With the HTBI primer set, the TCR CDR3 went through a first round of RT-PCR. TCRdb reprocessed the multiplex PCR reads via MiXCR and lists one record per CDR3 protein. The sample holds 450,000 to 500,000 distinct CDR3 sequences, approximately 22% seen once. This clonotype was seen many times. Antigen specificity is unknown. The CDR3 contains 15 residues. CDR1 SGHTA and CDR2 FQGTGA come from the germline V gene. V was clipped by 2 bases and J by 4 bases, with 11 bases between them.

The sequence came from a woman between 70 and 85 years old with Graves' ophthalmopathy. The sample taken for sequencing was blood. This chain connects TRBV7-3 to TRBJ2-2; tentatively, D is TRBD1 (5 bases). The CDR3 DNA follows: TGTGCCAGCAGCTTAGGCAGGGCGGTCACCGGGGAGCTGTTTTTT. This encodes CASSLGRAVTGELFF.